The 7 T cell receptor beta chains reported below all come from one sample, sequenced in a study of PD-1 blockade in mismatch repair-deficient tumors. TCRdb keeps only in-frame clones here, not all; method: immunoSEQ multiplex PCR. Altogether around 50,000 clones are present, 65% to 80% being singletons, with the ten largest covering around 3.5%. Sequenced material: PBMCs, taken before pembrolizumab treatment. These receptors originate from an adult with mismatch repair-deficient cancer.

V usage is TRBV9 and J usage is TRBJ1-1; the D gene is possibly TRBD1 (6 bases). This CDR3 is built from 15 residues. The ends were cut back, 0 bases at V and 1 base at J, with 10 bases in the middle. Germline-derived CDR1 and CDR2 are SGDLS and YYNGEE. The CDR3 bases are TGTGCCAGCAGCGTAGATCCGGGGGCGAACACTGAAGCTTTCTTT. Translating gives CASSVDPGANTEAFF.

The V call is TRBV29-1, the J call TRBJ2-3; D uncertain. The CDR3 runs 16 residues. Germline V CDR1 and CDR2: SQVTM, ANQGSEA. The ends were cut back, 2 bases at V and 1 base at J, with 16 bases in the middle. The CDR3 is CSVERAVNRGTDTQYF. DNA of the CDR3: TGCAGCGTTGAAAGAGCCGTTAACCGCGGCACAGATACGCAGTATTTT.

This clone has more than one count but fewer than ten. J is TRBJ2-5 and V is TRBV18; no clear D. The V gene lost 6 bases and the J gene lost 9 bases, with 17 bases spanning the gap. The CDR3 is 13 amino acids. Germline V gene sequence: CDR1 KGHSH, CDR2 LQKENI. The CDR3 bases are TGTGCCAGCTCGGCTGAGCATGTAGTCGCCCAGTACTTC. It yields the protein CASSAEHVVAQYF.

V and J are TRBV30 and TRBJ2-1, with 8 bases fitting TRBD2. The CDR3 spans 15 residues. V trimming: 0 bases; J trimming: 5 bases; junction bases outside the gene matches: 6. CDR1 GTSNPN and CDR2 SVGIG come from the germline V gene (reference sequence). The CDR3: CAWSVGGRIHNEQFF. In DNA, the CDR3 is TGTGCCTGGAGTGTGGGCGGGAGGATCCACAATGAGCAGTTCTTC.

The chain couples TRBV5-1 to TRBJ2-7; 9 nucleotides align to TRBD1. Germline trimming cut 5 bases from V and 3 bases from J; bases unmatched to any gene: 6. The CDR3 runs to 14 residues. CDR1 and CDR2 (germline): SGHRS, YFSETQ. CDR3 nucleotide sequence: TGCGCCAGCAGTACCGGGACAGGGCACTACGAGCAGTACTTC. It codes for CASSTGTGHYEQYF.

V and J are TRBV19 and TRBJ1-5, with D possibly TRBD1 on 5 matching bases. The CDR3 totals 14 residues. V lost 7 bases and J lost 6, with 16 bases in between. The V gene's germline CDR1 is LNHDA and CDR2 SQIVND (reference sequence). The CDR3, as DNA: TGTGCCAGTACCGCTGACAGCGGTGGTCAGCCCCAGCATTTT. This sequence encodes CASTADSGGQPQHF.

The V call is TRBV18, the J call TRBJ2-7; the D gene could be TRBD1 or TRBD2 (5 bases each). Trimming cost V 9 bases and J 0 bases, with 12 bases left between them. Germline CDR1 reads KGHSH; CDR2 reads LQKENI. The CDR3 totals 13 residues. CDR3 coding DNA: TGTGCCAGTTGCTTCGGGACCTCCTACGAGCAGTACTTC. It specifies CASCFGTSYEQYF.